What follows are 20 T cell receptor beta chains derived from one specimen sequenced in a study of blood T cell repertoires in COVID-19. The table came from immunoSEQ multiplex PCR; TCRdb's copy has only in-frame clones and leaves some out. The sample has 150,000 to 250,000 clones, around four fifths seen once; the top ten hold about 10%. Sequencing was performed on PBMCs or T cells enriched from blood (not recorded which). The receptors were gathered from a middle-aged man who had recovered from COVID-19.

The chain joins TRBV7-2 to TRBJ2-1, with TRBD1 matching over 9 bases. The CDR3 has 17 amino acids. With 4 bases clipped from V and 7 bases from J, the junction kept 14 bases outside the gene matches. The germline gives CDR1 SGHTA, CDR2 FQGNSA. CDR3: CASSSGTGYGGRNEQFF. CDR3 DNA: TGTGCCAGCAGCTCCGGGACAGGGTACGGTGGCAGAAATGAGCAGTTCTTC.

This chain uses TRBV3-1 (or the pseudogene TRBV3-2) with TRBJ1-1; D unresolved. This CDR3 comprises 14 residues. V dropped 4 bases and J dropped 5 bases, with 14 bases sitting between them. CDR1 and CDR2 (germline): LGHDT, YNNKEL (reference sequence). The CDR3 DNA reads as TGTGCCAGCAGCCTCGAAGGTGGGCAGACTGAAGCTTTCTTT. Translating gives CASSLEGGQTEAFF.

This clone was picked up one time. This chain joins TRBV29-1 and TRBJ1-1; D not certain. V was trimmed by 7 bases and J by 4 bases, leaving 16 bases between them. Germline V gene sequence: CDR1 SQVTM, CDR2 ANQGSEA. CDR3 length: 13 residues. Here the CDR3 DNA reads TGCAGCGCCAGCCATCGACCGGGCACTGAAGCTTTCTTT. As protein: CSASHRPGTEAFF.

The V gene is TRBV4-3, the J gene TRBJ2-1; 13 nucleotides align to TRBD2. V dropped 3 bases and J dropped 2; count of bases not matched to a gene: 19. Looked up from germline, CDR1 is LGHNA and CDR2 is YSLEER. The CDR3 sequence is 22 residues long. CDR3 sequence (DNA): TGCGCCAGCAGCCACCATATCCGGACTAGCGGGAGCCCATCCCACCCCTACAATGAGCAGTTCTTC. As protein: CASSHHIRTSGSPSHPYNEQFF.

This chain uses TRBV4-3 with TRBJ1-4; 7 nucleotides align to TRBD1. With 3 bases clipped from V and 1 base from J, the junction kept 5 bases outside the gene matches. Germline CDR1 reads LGHNA; CDR2 reads YSLEER. This CDR3 comprises 16 residues. CDR3 residues: CASSHVYRGTNEKLFF. For the CDR3, the DNA is TGCGCCAGCAGCCATGTATACAGGGGAACTAATGAAAAACTGTTTTTT.

The J gene is TRBJ2-7, the V gene TRBV30; D might be TRBD2 (6 bases). V lost 7 bases, J lost 1 base, and 14 bases lay in between. Germline-derived CDR1 and CDR2 are GTSNPN and SVGIG (reference sequence). The CDR3 runs to 13 residues. CDR3 in DNA: TGTGCCTCTTCTAATCGGGAGTCCTACGAGCAGTACGTC. Its protein is CASSNRESYEQYV.

The rearrangement joins TRBV2 to TRBJ1-5; D is undetermined. Trimming shortened V by 2 bases and J by 3 bases, and 5 bases separated the two germline ends. Germline lookup yields CDR1 SNHLY and CDR2 FYNNEI. There are 13 residues in the CDR3. CDR3 residues: CASSEPTNQPQHF. DNA for the CDR3: TGTGCCAGCAGTGAACCTACCAATCAGCCCCAGCATTTT.

The chain carries TRBV4-3 and TRBJ1-1; D is ambiguous. CDR1 is LGHNA, CDR2 YSLEER, per germline. There are 12 residues in the CDR3. The V gene lost 5 bases and the J gene lost 1 base, with 5 bases spanning the gap. The CDR3 DNA is TGCGCCAGCAGCTACGGGAACACTGAAGCTTTCTTT. Protein product: CASSYGNTEAFF.

V is TRBV7-9 and J is TRBJ1-1; D gene unclear. Between the trimmed V and J ends, which lost 3 bases and 1 base, there was a span of 6 bases. The V gene's germline CDR1 is SEHNR and CDR2 FQNEAQ (reference sequence). CDR3 length: 13 amino acids. The chain's CDR3 is CASSFQANTEAFF. The DNA for the CDR3 is TGTGCCAGCAGCTTCCAGGCGAACACTGAAGCTTTCTTT. The full variable domain, completed using reference TRBV7-9 and TRBJ1-1, is DTGVSQNPRHKITKRGQNVTFRCDPISEHNRLYWYRQTLGQGPEFLTYFQNEAQLEKSRLLSDRFSAERPKGSFSTLEIQRTEQGDSAMYLCASSFQANTEAFFGQGTRLTVV.

This chain uses TRBV5-1 with TRBJ2-2; TRBD2 might be the D (6 bases). The CDR3 runs 14 residues. V lost 3 bases, J lost 5 bases, and 11 bases lay in between. From germline, CDR1 is SGHRS and CDR2 YFSETQ. CDR3 sequence (DNA): TGCGCCAGCAGCTCGCAGGCGGGGACCGGGGAGCTGTTTTTT. Translation: CASSSQAGTGELFF.

The CDR3 DNA sequence: TGTGCTAGTGGTTCCGGACTAGCGGGAGGGTACAATGAGCAGTTCTTC. It translates to CASGSGLAGGYNEQFF. The rearrangement joins TRBV12-5 to TRBJ2-1, with TRBD2 matching over 15 bases. The ends lost 4 bases at V and 4 bases at J; junction bases unmatched: 2. Per germline, CDR1 LGHNT and CDR2 FRNRAP. This CDR3 comprises 16 residues.

The rearrangement links TRBV20-1 to TRBJ1-1, with 7 bases matching TRBD1. V was clipped by 3 bases and J by 4 bases; unmatched bases: 5. Germline V gene lookup returns CDR1 DFQATT and CDR2 SNEGSKA (reference sequence). CDR3 size: 13 residues. The CDR3 DNA is TGCAGTGCTAGTAGGGGGCGAGGCACTGAAGCTTTCTTT. Translation: CSASRGRGTEAFF.

In its sample, this clone was seen a few times. The chain carries TRBV19 and TRBJ2-3; 8 bases are a match to TRBD2. With V trimmed by 10 bases and J by 0 bases, 15 bases remained unmatched. The CDR3 is 17 amino acids. From germline, CDR1 is LNHDA and CDR2 SQIVND (reference sequence). The CDR3 loop reads CATSRGGTFPSTDTQYF. As DNA, the CDR3 is TGTGCCACCTCTCGGGGGGGCACCTTTCCTAGCACAGATACGCAGTATTTT.

V and J are TRBV12-3 or TRBV12-4 and TRBJ2-5, with unresolved D. V shed 3 bases and J shed 2 bases, with 7 bases lying between them. The CDR3 runs to 13 residues. CDR3 DNA sequence: TGTGCCAGCAGTTTCGCAGTACAAGAGACCCAGTACTTC. Protein: CASSFAVQETQYF.

The V and J genes are TRBV29-1 and TRBJ1-2, with 12 nucleotides matching TRBD1. The CDR3 loop spans 17 amino acids. The ends lost 4 bases at V and 2 bases at J; junction bases unmatched: 11. CDR1 and CDR2 (germline): SQVTM, ANQGSEA. The CDR3 loop reads CSVAVFGTGGRNYGYTF. DNA of the CDR3: TGCAGCGTTGCGGTGTTTGGGACAGGGGGCAGGAACTATGGCTACACCTTC.

The table lists this clone with a few counts. The chain carries TRBV15 and TRBJ1-4, with 8 bases that match TRBD1. V was pared by 1 base and J by 8 bases, with 6 bases of the junction left unmatched. Looked up from germline, CDR1 is LNHNV and CDR2 is YYDKDF (reference sequence). The CDR3 length is 15 residues. CDR3: CATSRGDRRTEKLFF. The CDR3 coding sequence is TGTGCCACCAGCAGAGGGGACAGGCGGACCGAAAAACTGTTTTTT. Full variable domain (missing parts from reference TRBV15 and TRBJ1-4): DAMVIQNPRYQVTQFGKPVTLSCSQTLNHNVMYWYQQKSSQAPKLLFHYYDKDFNNEADTPDNFQSRRPNTSFCFLDIRSPGLGDTAMYLCATSRGDRRTEKLFFGSGTQLSVL.

The chain has TRBV21-1 and TRBJ2-6; the D call in the table, TRBD1, was not verified against the DNA. TRBV21-1 is shown as a pseudogene. The CDR3 contains 17 residues. CDR3 DNA: TGTGCCAGCAATTCAGGGGGCCTGGGAGAAAGGGCCAACGTCCTGACTTTC. Translated, it gives CASNSGGLGERANVLTF.

This clone is a singleton in its sample. The rearrangement links TRBV7-2 to TRBJ2-5; 10 bases line up with TRBD2. V was clipped by 5 bases and J by 7 bases; unmatched bases: 4. The CDR3 consists of 13 residues. Germline loops: CDR1 SGHTA, CDR2 FQGNSA. Here the CDR3 DNA reads TGTGCCAGCAGCCAGTTAGCGGGGGGGACCCAGTACTTC. Encoded protein: CASSQLAGGTQYF.

The gene calls are TRBV6-5 and TRBJ2-7; 8 nucleotides align to TRBD1. CDR3 size: 14 residues. The germline gives CDR1 MNHEY, CDR2 SVGAGI. Unmatched junction bases numbered 9, after V lost 7 bases and J lost 4 bases. Here the CDR3 DNA reads TGTGCCAGCATTCTAGGACAGGGCGGGTACGAGCAGTACGTC. The encoded protein is CASILGQGGYEQYV.

The CDR3 protein is CASSPPSGDTQYF. CDR3 DNA: TGTGCCAGCAGCCCCCCTAGCGGAGATACGCAGTATTTT. The chain recombines TRBV7-3 with TRBJ2-3, with TRBD2 identical over 7 bases. This CDR3 comprises 13 residues. V dropped 5 bases and J dropped 5; count of bases not matched to a gene: 4. CDR1 and CDR2 (germline): SGHTA, FQGTGA.